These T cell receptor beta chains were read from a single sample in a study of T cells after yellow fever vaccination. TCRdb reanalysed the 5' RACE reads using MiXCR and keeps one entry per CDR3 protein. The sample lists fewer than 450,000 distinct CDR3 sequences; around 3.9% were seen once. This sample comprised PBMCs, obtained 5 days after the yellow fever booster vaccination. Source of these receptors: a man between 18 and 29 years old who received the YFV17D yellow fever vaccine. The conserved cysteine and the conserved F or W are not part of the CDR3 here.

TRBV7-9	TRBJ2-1	ASTGQGYNEQF
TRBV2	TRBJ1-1	ASSVEQGTEAF
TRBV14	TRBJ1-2	ASSQTDRGTRGYGYT
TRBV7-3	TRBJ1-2	ASSFSPGGDPNYGYT
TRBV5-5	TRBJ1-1	ASSRTQGESTEAF
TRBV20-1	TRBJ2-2	SARGRRSGAGELF
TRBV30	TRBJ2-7	AWGDLYEQY
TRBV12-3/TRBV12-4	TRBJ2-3	ASSPDENTQY
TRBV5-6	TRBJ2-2	ASSLGFRLAGGPNTGELF
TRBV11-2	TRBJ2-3	ASSLEPLDTQY
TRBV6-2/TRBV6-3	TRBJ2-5	ASSSTSGNQY
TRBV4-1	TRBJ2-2	ASSQEGVAVTGELF
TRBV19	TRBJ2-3	ASSPGTSGGGTDTQY
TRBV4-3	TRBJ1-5	ASSAHRGLQPQH
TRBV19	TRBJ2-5	ASSTGQSQETQY
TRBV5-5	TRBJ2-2	ASSRTVANTGELF
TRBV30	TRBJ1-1	AWSLSIYTEAF
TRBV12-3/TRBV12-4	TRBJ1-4	ASSGGTVPNEKLF
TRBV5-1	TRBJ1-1	ASSLGGGSKTEAF
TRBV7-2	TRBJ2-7	ASSPGGGTYEQY
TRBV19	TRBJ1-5	ASSIVAVGGNQPQH
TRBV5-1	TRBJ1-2	ASSSGRDPGYT
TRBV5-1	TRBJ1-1	ASSLGQGKMNTEAF
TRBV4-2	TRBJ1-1	ASSGVGTEAF
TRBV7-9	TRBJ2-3	ASRNRPGDTTDTQY
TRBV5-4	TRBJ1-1	ASSLTGARKSEAF
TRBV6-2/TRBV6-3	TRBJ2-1	ASSKSYAGAENEQF
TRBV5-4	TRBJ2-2	ASSPSSGSNTGELF
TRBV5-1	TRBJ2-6	ASSLTPGPLSGANVLT
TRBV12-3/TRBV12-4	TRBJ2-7	ASSLGAGDYAYEQY
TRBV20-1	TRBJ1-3	SATRGNTIY
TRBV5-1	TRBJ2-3	ASSLGARVDDTQY
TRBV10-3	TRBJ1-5	AISESGGPQH
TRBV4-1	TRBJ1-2	ASSRWAGTPLNYGYT
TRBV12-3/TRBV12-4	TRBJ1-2	ASSRDVGYT
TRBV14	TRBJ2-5	ASSQGDPLRGETQY
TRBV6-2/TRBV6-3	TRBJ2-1	ASSNPRGGRRSNEQF
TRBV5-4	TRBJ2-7	ASSLVGGEGQY
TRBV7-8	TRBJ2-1	ASSVLAGVDRNEQF
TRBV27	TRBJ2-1	ASSSRQGAWNEQF
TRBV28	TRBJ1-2	ATIFSNGYT